The T cell receptor (beta chain) described here comes from a study of T cell responses to AZD1222 COVID-19 vaccine. With 0 bases clipped from V and 0 bases from J, the junction kept 6 bases outside the gene matches. From germline, CDR1 is LGHNA and CDR2 YSLEER. The length of the CDR3 is 17 residues. A remark on this clone: Its antigen remains unknown.

The study's findings and limits: Clonal diversity may have been underestimated in mostly white British donors. Spike-wide vaccine-associated CD4 TCRs dominated at 160-218 and 743-854.

Only in-frame clones appear in the TCRdb table, and some are missing; sequencing was by immunoSEQ multiplex PCR. The sample has 100,000 or so clones, just over 85% seen once. The receptor was derived from an adult in good health. The rearrangement links TRBV4-3 to TRBJ2-3; 7 bases are shared with TRBD2. This sample comprised peripheral blood, obtained on day 0 of AZD1222 vaccination. This chain's CDR3 is CASSQDGNSGSTDTQYF. Here the CDR3 DNA reads TGCGCCAGCAGCCAAGACGGAAATAGCGGGAGCACAGATACGCAGTATTTT.